This T cell receptor beta chain was profiled in a study of human CD8 memory T cell subsets. The CDR3 is 14 amino acids. The authors drew RNA from duplicate vials of under 170,000 sorted CD8+ T cells per subset. UMI-labeled 5' RACE was used to make TCR beta libraries. TCRdb reprocessed the 5' RACE reads and reports one entry per CDR3 protein, with no DNA. Its table lists fewer than 7,500 distinct CDR3 sequences. J is TRBJ1-2 and V is TRBV12-3 or TRBV12-4; lacking DNA, the TRBD1 call made by TCRdb goes unchecked. Sequencing was done on a sample of CD8+ T cells from PBMCs. The sequence derives from a human donor in good health. Here the CDR3 reads CASSLQGISYGYTF.